This is a list of T cell receptor beta chains from one sample in a study of a mutant IDH1 vaccine in newly diagnosed glioma. Their antigen targets remain unknown. The table came from immunoSEQ multiplex PCR; TCRdb's copy has only in-frame clones and leaves some out. The data hold approximately 64,000 clones, with about 88% observed a single time. The source was PBMCs, collected from a glioma patient whose treatment included an IDH1 peptide vaccine. These receptors were obtained from a woman in her 50s with glioma. Both conserved end residues are part of each CDR3. The order of the fields is V gene, J gene, clone size, D gene, CDR3 protein, CDR3 DNA. The D gene is left open where the match is weak. Clone size is stated in some rows and not others, as once, few, many or a class when expanded.

TRBV5-1	TRBJ1-2	-	TRBD1	CASSSTGDNYGYTF	TGCGCCAGCAGCTCAACAGGGGATAACTATGGCTACACCTTC
TRBV27	TRBJ1-1	few	TRBD1	CASSAGGAVTEAFF	TGTGCCAGCAGCGCAGGGGGCGCGGTCACTGAAGCTTTCTTT
TRBV2	TRBJ2-7	-	-	CASRLRRYEQYF	TGTGCCAGCAGACTCAGACGCTACGAGCAGTACTTC
TRBV30	TRBJ1-5	few	-	CAWSPSTWGQPQHF	TGTGCCTGGAGCCCTTCCACTTGGGGTCAGCCCCAGCATTTT
TRBV7-2	TRBJ1-2	-	-	CASSLGQGTHYGYTF	TGTGCCAGCAGCTTAGGCCAGGGTACGCACTATGGCTACACCTTC
TRBV19	TRBJ1-5	-	TRBD1	CASSINRGRRQPQHF	TGTGCCAGTAGTATCAACAGGGGGAGACGACAGCCCCAGCATTTT
TRBV6-5	TRBJ1-1	-	-	CASRRDGNTEAFF	TGTGCCAGCAGACGGGACGGGAACACTGAAGCTTTCTTT
TRBV4-2	TRBJ2-7	few	TRBD2	CASSAPPNRGGYEQYF	TGTGCCAGCAGCGCCCCTCCCAACCGGGGGGGCTACGAGCAGTACTTC
TRBV6-4	TRBJ2-7	-	-	CASSVEGGNSYEQYF	TGTGCCAGCAGTGTAGAGGGCGGGAACTCCTACGAGCAGTACTTC
TRBV4-1	TRBJ1-1	-	-	CASSQFSGGVNTEAFF	TGCGCCAGCAGCCAATTTTCGGGAGGGGTGAACACTGAAGCTTTCTTT
TRBV5-4	TRBJ2-1	once	-	CASSFGQGTYNEQFF	TGTGCCAGCAGCTTCGGCCAGGGAACTTACAATGAGCAGTTCTTC
TRBV5-1	TRBJ1-1	once	-	CASSSRDFQGTEAFF	TGCGCCAGCAGCTCAAGGGACTTCCAGGGCACTGAAGCTTTCTTT
TRBV16	TRBJ1-6	once	-	CASRREGNIYNSPLHF	TGTGCCAGCCGCCGGGAGGGGAATATCTATAATTCACCCCTCCACTTT
TRBV13	TRBJ2-3	-	-	CASSLVGQRTDTQYF	TGTGCCAGCAGCTTAGTAGGGCAGCGCACAGATACGCAGTATTTT
TRBV5-4	TRBJ1-3	-	-	CAWGGSGNTIYF	TGTGCTTGGGGAGGATCGGGAAACACCATATATTTT
TRBV19	TRBJ2-3	-	TRBD2	CASSSRGTSGGRDTQYF	TGTGCCAGTAGTTCTAGGGGCACTAGCGGGGGACGCGATACGCAGTATTTT
TRBV5-4	TRBJ2-2	-	TRBD1	CASSTTGTGELFF	TGTGCCAGCAGCACGACAGGGACCGGGGAGCTGTTTTTT
TRBV27	TRBJ1-2	-	TRBD1	CASSPTGGGYTF	TGTGCCAGCAGTCCCACAGGGGGTGGCTACACCTTC
TRBV5-1	TRBJ1-6	once	-	CASSRRRDRGANSPLHF	TGCGCCAGCAGCCGACGCCGGGACCGGGGGGCAAATTCACCCCTCCACTTT
TRBV18	TRBJ2-1	-	TRBD2	CASSPESSGGAGPYNEQFF	TGTGCCAGCTCACCAGAAAGTAGCGGGGGGGCCGGGCCCTACAATGAGCAGTTCTTC
TRBV6-1	TRBJ1-6	few	-	CASSEYVRGRGSLHF	TGTGCCAGCAGTGAATATGTGCGGGGCCGGGGTAGCCTCCACTTT
TRBV11-3	TRBJ1-2	-	TRBD1	CASSSGQGAYGYTF	TGTGCCAGCAGCTCGGGACAGGGCGCCTATGGCTACACCTTC
TRBV18	TRBJ1-4	-	-	CASSPVREPNEKLFF	TGTGCCAGCTCACCGGTCAGGGAGCCTAATGAAAAACTGTTTTTT
TRBV5-1	TRBJ2-3	-	TRBD2	CASRSSGGRTDTQYF	TGCGCCAGCAGATCTAGCGGGGGGCGCACAGATACGCAGTATTTT
TRBV5-4	TRBJ2-4	-	-	CASSGGAVGEVIQYF	TGTGCCAGCAGCGGGGGGGCGGTGGGCGAGGTCATTCAGTACTTC
TRBV5-4	TRBJ2-1	once	-	CASSPLPWDNEQFF	TGTGCCAGCAGCCCGCTTCCCTGGGACAATGAGCAGTTCTTC
TRBV29-1	TRBJ1-2	few	-	CSVETSYGYTF	TGCAGCGTGGAGACCTCCTATGGCTACACCTTC
TRBV9	TRBJ1-1	once	-	CASTPRLLNTEAFF	TGTGCCAGCACCCCTCGCCTTTTGAACACTGAGGCTTTCTTT
TRBV18	TRBJ2-1	-	TRBD1	CASSLQRQGEGLQFF	TGTGCCAGCTCACTACAACGACAGGGAGAAGGGCTACAGTTCTTC
TRBV27	TRBJ2-6	-	-	CASSPLRSSSGANVLTF	TGTGCCAGCAGTCCCCTCCGTTCGAGCTCTGGGGCCAACGTCCTGACTTTC
TRBV5-8	TRBJ1-3	-	-	CASSFGGVSGNTIYF	TGTGCCAGCAGCTTCGGCGGAGTCTCTGGAAACACCATATATTTT
TRBV5-1	TRBJ2-4	-	-	CASSLGGDGDIQYF	TGCGCCAGCAGCTTGGGCGGGGACGGGGACATTCAGTACTTC
TRBV28	TRBJ2-1	-	-	CASSIQGTGNEQFF	TGTGCCAGCAGTATTCAAGGCACAGGTAACGAGCAGTTCTTC
TRBV6-5	TRBJ1-1	-	-	CASRGPGGKNTEAFF	TGTGCCAGCAGGGGGCCGGGGGGGAAGAACACTGAAGCTTTCTTT
TRBV9	TRBJ2-7	-	-	CASSVSPSWQVDEQYF	TGTGCCAGCAGCGTATCTCCAAGTTGGCAAGTGGACGAGCAGTACTTC
TRBV5-1	TRBJ2-5	-	-	CASSFPPGRGQETQYF	TGCGCCAGCAGCTTCCCGCCCGGGCGGGGCCAAGAGACCCAGTACTTC
TRBV19	TRBJ1-1	-	TRBD1	CASSFPDRATEAFF	TGTGCCAGTAGTTTCCCGGACAGGGCGACTGAAGCTTTCTTT
TRBV2	TRBJ1-6	-	-	CASRAESGQDNSPLHF	TGTGCCAGCAGGGCGGAGAGTGGGCAGGATAATTCACCCCTCCACTTT
TRBV29-1	TRBJ1-1	-	TRBD1	CSVGPRTGLMNTEAFF	TGCAGCGTGGGACCAAGGACAGGACTCATGAACACTGAAGCTTTCTTT
TRBV20-1	TRBJ2-5	-	-	CSARVGETQYF	TGCAGTGCTAGAGTCGGAGAGACCCAGTACTTC
TRBV7-9	TRBJ2-7	-	TRBD2	CASSSPGLAGGPGEQYF	TGTGCCAGCAGCTCGCCGGGACTAGCGGGGGGCCCCGGCGAGCAGTACTTC
TRBV6-5	TRBJ1-5	once	-	CASTRGTNQPQHF	TGTGCCAGCACCCGGGGGACAAATCAGCCCCAGCATTTT
TRBV7-6	TRBJ1-3	once	-	CASSLDSNSGNTIYF	TGTGCCAGCAGCTTAGACAGCAACTCTGGAAACACCATATATTTT
TRBV4-1	TRBJ1-5	once	TRBD1	CASSQGQGAGQPQHF	TGCGCCAGCAGCCAAGGACAGGGGGCAGGACAGCCCCAGCATTTT
TRBV11-3	TRBJ1-2	-	-	CASSLGRQIYGYTF	TGTGCCAGCAGCTTAGGAAGACAGATCTATGGCTACACCTTC
TRBV5-1	TRBJ1-1	-	TRBD1	CASSSDGQAMRAFF	TGCGCCAGCAGCTCGGACGGACAGGCCATGCGTGCTTTCTTT